The 31 T cell receptor beta chains reported below all come from one sample, sequenced in a study of blood T cell repertoires in COVID-19 (dated by TCRdb to about 2020). The library was prepared using the immunoSEQ multiplex PCR assay. Here the immuneACCESS table is served through TCRdb, limited to in-frame sequences with V and J called. Missing clones are a known gap in these copies; in checked studies unresolved V genes cover under half, and the rest lacks a known reason. The sample yields over 200,000 clones; approximately 92% were counted once. The ten largest make up 2.6% of the sample. The sample taken for sequencing was peripheral blood. These receptors all stem from a person in their late teens or twenties with COVID-19, enrolled during active disease.

The sample holds one count of this clone. The rearrangement joins TRBV5-1 to TRBJ1-3, with D hard to call. Germline CDR1 is SGHRS and CDR2 is YFSETQ. The CDR3 is made up of 15 amino acids. V was shortened by 3 bases and J by 0 bases, with 10 bases between the two germline ends. The CDR3 protein is CASSSLSGSGNTIYF. The CDR3, as DNA: TGCGCCAGCAGCTCTCTTTCAGGCTCTGGAAACACCATATATTTT.

J is TRBJ1-1 and V is TRBV24-1, with 10 bases fitting TRBD1. The CDR3 is made up of 15 amino acids. V lost 3 bases and J lost 3; bases outside the gene matches: 3. In germline, CDR1 is KGHDR, CDR2 SFDVKD. CDR3 loop: CATSDGDRGHTEAFF. Written as DNA, the CDR3 is TGTGCCACCAGTGATGGTGACAGGGGGCACACTGAAGCTTTCTTT.

The genes are TRBV28 and TRBJ2-5; 10 bases match TRBD2. V gave up 6 bases and J gave up 5 bases; unmatched junction bases: 15. CDR1 is MDHEN, CDR2 SYDVKM, per germline. The CDR3 covers 17 residues. CDR3 bases: TGTGCCAGCAGCCGGAGGACTAGCGGTTTAGCTGGGGAGACCCAGTACTTC. Protein sequence: CASSRRTSGLAGETQYF.

This clone occurred once. The chain links TRBV13 to TRBJ2-4, with TRBD2 matching over 11 bases. CDR3 length: 19 amino acids. CDR1 is PRHDT, CDR2 FYEKMQ, per germline (reference sequence). The J segment lost 0 bases and the V segment lost 0 bases, leaving 7 bases of the junction unmatched. DNA of the CDR3: TGTGCCAGCAGCTTAGGGATAGCGGGAGGGCTCCTAGCCAAAAACATTCAGTACTTC. Translating it yields CASSLGIAGGLLAKNIQYF.

The chain is built from TRBV19 and TRBJ2-5, with a weak D call TRBD2 (5 bases). Germline CDR1 reads LNHDA; CDR2 reads SQIVND (reference sequence). The CDR3 is made up of 15 amino acids. V was cut by 3 bases and J by 2 bases, with 13 bases left in between. CDR3 nucleotide sequence: TGTGCCAGTAGTATCGGGGTGGGCCGTCAAGAGACCCAGTACTTC. Translating gives CASSIGVGRQETQYF.

CDR3 DNA sequence: TGTGCCAGCAGCGTGGACAGGATCGCGGCAGTCTACACCTTC. Its protein product is CASSVDRIAAVYTF. The rearrangement links TRBV9 to TRBJ1-2; 7 bases agree with TRBD1. V was clipped by 2 bases and J by 10 bases; unmatched bases: 11. This CDR3 has 14 residues. CDR1 SGDLS and CDR2 YYNGEE come from the germline V gene.

CDR3 sequence: CASSDPGQGSGEQYF. CDR3 sequence (DNA): TGCGCCAGCAGCGACCCGGGACAGGGGTCGGGAGAGCAGTACTTC. The chain carries TRBV5-1 and TRBJ2-7, with 10 bases matching TRBD1. Germline values: CDR1 SGHRS, CDR2 YFSETQ. The CDR3 length is 15 residues. The V segment lost 4 bases and the J segment 7 bases; nucleotides outside the gene matches: 11. The variable domain in full, completed from reference TRBV5-1 and TRBJ2-7, reads KAGVTQTPRYLIKTRGQQVTLSCSPISGHRSVSWYQQTPGQGLQFLFEYFSETQRNKGNFPGRFSGRQFSNSRSEMNVSTLELGDSALYLCASSDPGQGSGEQYFGPGTRLTVT.

The chain employs TRBV27 and TRBJ2-1, with D tentatively TRBD2 (5 bases). From germline, CDR1 is MNHEY and CDR2 SMNVEV (reference sequence). The V gene lost 5 bases and the J gene lost 10 bases, with 18 bases spanning the gap. The CDR3 consists of 14 residues. This CDR3 reads CASSVTPGFVEQFF. CDR3 DNA: TGTGCCAGCAGTGTCACTCCGGGGTTTGTGGAGCAGTTCTTC.

The chain has TRBV10-2 and TRBJ2-3; TRBD2 aligns across 8 bases. Germline loops: CDR1 WSHSY, CDR2 SAAADI. The junction had 12 bases not matched to a gene; V was cut back by 10 bases and J by 3 bases. This CDR3 is built from 15 residues. DNA for the CDR3: TGCGCCACCCGGGAGGGACCAGCGGGAACAGATACGCAGTATTTT. Its translation is CATREGPAGTDTQYF.

V is TRBV5-6 and J is TRBJ2-1, with TRBD2 identical over 8 bases. Germline values: CDR1 SGHDT, CDR2 YYEEEE. The CDR3 extends over 14 amino acids. The J segment lost 8 bases and the V segment lost 3 bases, leaving 7 bases of the junction unmatched. The CDR3 DNA reads TGTGCCAGCAGCTCGGGACTAGTAGTAGATGAGCAGTTCTTC. It specifies CASSSGLVVDEQFF.

The chain recombines TRBV5-1 with TRBJ2-5; tentatively, D is TRBD1 (6 bases). Between the trimmed V and J ends, which lost 2 bases and 0 bases, there was a span of 8 bases. The CDR3 has 14 amino acids. Germline V gene lookup returns CDR1 SGHRS and CDR2 YFSETQ. CDR3 loop: CASSFGGDQETQYF. The CDR3, as DNA: TGCGCCAGCAGCTTTGGGGGCGACCAAGAGACCCAGTACTTC.

The chain carries TRBV6-5 and TRBJ2-5, with a possible D match to TRBD2 (6 bases). The V and J ends lost 5 bases and 4 bases respectively, with 14 bases between them. Germline V gene data show CDR1 as MNHEY and CDR2 as SVGAGI. The CDR3 length is 14 residues. CDR3 nucleotide sequence: TGTGCCAGCAGTCGAATCGGAGGGGTAGAGACCCAGTACTTC. This codes for CASSRIGGVETQYF.

The gene calls are TRBV24-1 and TRBJ2-7; D not certain. This CDR3 has 11 residues. Germline CDR1 is KGHDR and CDR2 is SFDVKD. Trimming removed 4 bases from V and 3 bases from J, with 3 bases in between. The CDR3 is CATSDNYEQYF. CDR3 bases: TGTGCCACCAGTGACAACTACGAGCAGTACTTC.

This sequence joins TRBV28 and TRBJ1-1; unclear D gene. Germline V gives CDR1 MDHEN, CDR2 SYDVKM. The CDR3 covers 11 residues. V was clipped by 1 base and J by 5 bases, with 2 bases between them. CDR3 in amino acids: CASSLSTEAFF. The CDR3 DNA follows: TGTGCCAGCAGTTTATCGACTGAAGCTTTCTTT. Full variable domain (missing parts from reference TRBV28 and TRBJ1-1): DVKVTQSSRYLVKRTGEKVFLECVQDMDHENMFWYRQDPGLGLRLIYFSYDVKMKEKGDIPEGYSVSREKKERFSLILESASTNQTSMYLCASSLSTEAFFGQGTRLTVV.

V is TRBV6-5 and J is TRBJ2-7; D might be TRBD2 (6 bases). Germline-derived CDR1 and CDR2 are MNHEY and SVGAGI. CDR3 length: 14 amino acids. Deletions cut 6 bases from V and 7 bases from J, with 19 bases between. The CDR3 DNA reads TGTGCCAGCAGAACCCGGCCAGAGGCGGGGGAGCAGTACTTC. Translated: CASRTRPEAGEQYF.

The chain couples TRBV21-1 to TRBJ2-2; the table assigns TRBD2, which was not confirmed against the DNA. TRBV21-1 is classified as a pseudogene. The CDR3 consists of 20 residues. CDR3 bases: TGTGCCAGCAGCCCGGAGGAAAAAGTAGCGGAAACCCGGAGTGCCGGGGAGCTGTTTTTT. Translated, it gives CASSPEEKVAETRSAGELFF.

The genes are TRBV15 and TRBJ2-5; 7 bases map to TRBD1. Germline CDR1 is LNHNV and CDR2 is YYDKDF (reference sequence). Germline trimming cut 3 bases from V and 5 bases from J; bases unmatched to any gene: 3. CDR3 length: 13 amino acids. The CDR3: CATSRTGLETQYF. In nucleotides, the CDR3 is TGTGCCACCAGCAGGACAGGGCTGGAGACCCAGTACTTC.

This sequence joins TRBV2 and TRBJ1-5; maybe TRBD1 (5 bases). The germline V gene has CDR1 SNHLY and CDR2 FYNNEI. Deletions cut 5 bases from V and 0 bases from J, with 23 bases between. The CDR3 is made up of 19 amino acids. CDR3: CASSPKSGATTNSNQPQHF. The CDR3 region has the DNA TGTGCCAGCAGTCCTAAGAGTGGGGCGACAACGAATAGCAATCAGCCCCAGCATTTT. Based on the CDR3 plus reference TRBV2 and TRBJ1-5, the full variable domain is EPEVTQTPSHQVTQMGQEVILRCVPISNHLYFYWYRQILGQKVEFLVSFYNNEISEKSEIFDDQFSVERPDGSNFTLKIRSTKLEDSAMYFCASSPKSGATTNSNQPQHFGDGTRLSIL.

The chain has TRBV11-2 and TRBJ1-3, with 8 nucleotides matching TRBD1. The CDR3 extends over 18 amino acids. Germline V CDR1 and CDR2: SGHAT, FQNNGV. V dropped 5 bases and J dropped 0; count of bases not matched to a gene: 12. The CDR3 DNA sequence: TGTGCCAGCAGCCTTGGAGGGACAGGCCTGAGCTCTGGAAACACCATATATTTT. Amino acids: CASSLGGTGLSSGNTIYF. Looking up the rest from reference TRBV11-2 and TRBJ1-3 gives the full variable domain: EAGVAQSPRYKIIEKRQSVAFWCNPISGHATLYWYQQILGQGPKLLIQFQNNGVVDDSQLPKDRFSAERLKGVDSTLKIQPAKLEDSAVYLCASSLGGTGLSSGNTIYFGEGSWLTVV.

V usage is TRBV5-1 and J usage is TRBJ2-1, with TRBD2 matching 12 bases. The CDR3 contains 15 residues. Germline-derived CDR1 and CDR2 are SGHRS and YFSETQ. With V trimmed by 2 bases and J by 5 bases, 2 bases remained unmatched. Written as DNA, the CDR3 is TGCGCCAGCAGCTTACGGACTAGCGGGAACAATGAGCAGTTCTTC. It is translated as CASSLRTSGNNEQFF.

V usage is TRBV7-8 and J usage is TRBJ2-5; D is unresolved. The V gene lost 1 base and the J gene lost 4 bases, with 7 bases spanning the gap. Germline assignment: CDR1 SGHVS and CDR2 FQNEAQ. The CDR3 extends over 13 amino acids. The CDR3 here is CASSLGLRETQYF. CDR3 sequence (DNA): TGTGCCAGCAGCTTAGGCCTACGAGAGACCCAGTACTTC.

The count of this clone is one. V gene TRBV7-9 combines with J gene TRBJ1-6; 9 positions agree with TRBD1. Trimming took 4 bases from V and 10 from J; bases not matched to a gene: 8. The CDR3 is 15 residues long. CDR1 and CDR2 from the germline V gene are SEHNR and FQNEAQ (reference sequence). CDR3 loop: CASSSLQGAKSPLHF. The CDR3 coding sequence is TGTGCCAGCAGCTCCTTACAGGGGGCTAAGTCACCCCTCCACTTT.

V gene TRBV6-1 combines with J gene TRBJ2-2; 8 bases match TRBD2. The V and J ends lost 2 bases and 5 bases, in that order; junction bases with no gene match: 10. In germline, CDR1 is MNHNS, CDR2 SASEGT. The CDR3 totals 17 residues. The CDR3 region has the DNA TGTGCCAGCAGTGAAAATCCGGGAGGGCCGGGTACCGGGGAGCTGTTTTTT. It yields the protein CASSENPGGPGTGELFF.

DNA of the CDR3: TGCGCCAGCAGCCAACCAGGGGCGACTAACTATGGCTACACCTTC. Translating it yields CASSQPGATNYGYTF. This rearrangement joins TRBV4-1 to TRBJ1-2; maybe TRBD1 (6 bases). The germline V and J ends were trimmed by 2 bases and 0 bases, with 10 bases remaining between them. The CDR3 has 15 residues. CDR1 and CDR2 (germline): MGHRA, YSYEKL.

This sequence joins TRBV6-6 and TRBJ2-2; D ambiguous. V gave up 2 bases and J gave up 4 bases, with 8 bases separating them. Germline V gives CDR1 MNHNY, CDR2 SVGAGI (reference sequence). The CDR3 has 14 amino acids. The CDR3 bases are TGTGCCAGCAGTTACACAGAGTTCACCGGGGAGCTGTTTTTT. The encoded protein is CASSYTEFTGELFF.

The CDR3 coding sequence is TGTGCCAGCAGCTCGGGACAATACGCCTATGGCTACACCTTC. The encoded protein is CASSSGQYAYGYTF. This rearrangement joins TRBV7-2 to TRBJ1-2; the D gene is possibly TRBD1 (6 bases). The CDR3 is 14 residues long. Germline CDR1 reads SGHTA; CDR2 reads FQGNSA. V lost 4 bases and J lost 4, with 13 bases in between.

The rearrangement uses TRBV2 and TRBJ1-4, with 9 positions matching TRBD1. The CDR3 runs 15 residues. The V gene end was trimmed by 3 bases and the J gene end by 8 bases; junction bases not matched to a gene: 7. Germline V CDR1 and CDR2: SNHLY, FYNNEI. The CDR3 nucleotides are TGTGCCAGCAGTGATAGTAAGACAGGGGGGGAAAAACTGTTTTTT. It translates to CASSDSKTGGEKLFF.

V and J are TRBV30 and TRBJ1-4; possible D gene TRBD1, 6 bases. Between the trimmed V and J ends, which lost 2 bases and 0 bases, there was a span of 10 bases. There are 15 residues in the CDR3. CDR1 and CDR2 (germline): GTSNPN, SVGIG (reference sequence). The CDR3 loop reads CAWSPRTATNEKLFF. CDR3 coding DNA: TGTGCCTGGAGTCCTCGGACAGCAACTAATGAAAAACTGTTTTTT.

The chain carries TRBV7-9 and TRBJ2-5; D perhaps matches TRBD1 (6 bases). Deletions cut 0 bases from V and 7 bases from J, with 9 bases between. The CDR3 length is 13 residues. Germline V CDR1 and CDR2: SEHNR, FQNEAQ (reference sequence). This CDR3 reads CASSLAQGWTQYF. Written as DNA, the CDR3 is TGTGCCAGCAGCTTAGCACAGGGCTGGACCCAGTACTTC.

The gene calls are TRBV19 and TRBJ1-3; 7 bases match TRBD1. The junction had 1 base not matched to a gene; V was cut back by 3 bases and J by 2 bases. The germline CDR1 and CDR2 sequences are LNHDA and SQIVND (reference sequence). This CDR3 contains 14 residues. The CDR3 sequence: CASSIRGPGNTIYF. The CDR3, as DNA: TGTGCCAGTAGTATTAGGGGGCCTGGAAACACCATATATTTT.

This chain connects TRBV2 to TRBJ2-3; 7 bases map to TRBD2. Germline V gene lookup returns CDR1 SNHLY and CDR2 FYNNEI. This CDR3 spans 15 amino acids. Trimming took 8 bases from V and 2 from J; bases not matched to a gene: 10. This CDR3 reads CASPLAEGTTDTQYF. The CDR3 coding sequence is TGTGCCAGCCCCCTAGCGGAGGGGACCACAGATACGCAGTATTTT.